This entry lists 19 T cell receptor beta chains sequenced from one sample in a study of blood T cell repertoires in COVID-19. TCRdb's copy holds only in-frame clones and misses some; the assay was immunoSEQ multiplex PCR. Of approximately 180,000 clones in the sample, around 82% were seen once. Sequencing used PBMCs or T cells enriched from blood (not recorded which). The receptors were gathered from a woman in her sixties with acute COVID-19.

The gene calls are TRBV6-5 and TRBJ1-5; D gene uncertain. Trimming cost V 8 bases and J 3 bases, with 11 bases left between them. The CDR3 has 13 amino acids. Germline values: CDR1 MNHEY, CDR2 SVGAGI. The CDR3 region has the DNA TGTGCCAGCCAGGACTCCAACAATCAGCCCCAGCATTTT. Amino acid sequence: CASQDSNNQPQHF.

V usage is TRBV9 and J usage is TRBJ2-7; 8 bases map to TRBD1. Germline values: CDR1 SGDLS, CDR2 YYNGEE. This CDR3 is 15 amino acids long. The V and J ends lost 4 bases and 3 bases, in that order; junction bases with no gene match: 9. CDR3 amino acids: CASSPQGQGSYEQYF. CDR3 in DNA: TGTGCCAGCAGCCCTCAAGGACAGGGAAGCTACGAGCAGTACTTC. Looking up the rest from reference TRBV9 and TRBJ2-7 gives the full variable domain: DSGVTQTPKHLITATGQRVTLRCSPRSGDLSVYWYQQSLDQGLQFLIQYYNGEERAKGNILERFSAQQFPDLHSELNLSSLELGDSALYFCASSPQGQGSYEQYFGPGTRLTVT.

This chain links TRBV3-1 (or the pseudogene TRBV3-2) with TRBJ1-6; D may be TRBD1 (5 bases). CDR3 length equals 15 residues. Germline V gene data show CDR1 as LGHDT and CDR2 as YNNKEL (reference sequence). V dropped 3 bases and J dropped 1 base, with 7 bases sitting between them. The CDR3 DNA follows: TGTGCCAGCAGCCACGGGGGGTCCTATAATTCACCCCTCCACTTT. Translated: CASSHGGSYNSPLHF.

The rearrangement joins TRBV10-2 to TRBJ2-2; D is unclear. The CDR3 spans 14 residues. The germline CDR1 and CDR2 sequences are WSHSY and SAAADI. The V gene lost 7 bases and the J gene lost 1 base, with 10 bases spanning the gap. CDR3 in DNA: TGCGCCAGCAAAGAGAGGAGGAACACCGGGGAGCTGTTTTTT. This sequence encodes CASKERRNTGELFF.

V is TRBV27 and J is TRBJ1-5; D is uncertain. The CDR3 covers 14 residues. The germline V gene encodes CDR1 MNHEY and CDR2 SMNVEV (reference sequence). With 2 bases removed from V and 6 bases from J, the gap between germline ends came to 11 bases. CDR3 protein: CASSLGLEGQPQHF. CDR3 coding DNA: TGTGCCAGCAGTTTAGGATTGGAGGGTCAGCCCCAGCATTTT.

The chain recombines TRBV15 with TRBJ1-6; D gene uncertain. The CDR3 length is 15 residues. The germline V gene encodes CDR1 LNHNV and CDR2 YYDKDF (reference sequence). Deletions cut 0 bases from V and 4 bases from J, with 7 bases between. The CDR3 protein is CATSRDAGYNSPLHF. The CDR3 region has the DNA TGTGCCACCAGCAGAGATGCAGGTTATAATTCACCCCTCCACTTT. Supplemented by reference TRBV15 and TRBJ1-6, the full variable domain reads DAMVIQNPRYQVTQFGKPVTLSCSQTLNHNVMYWYQQKSSQAPKLLFHYYDKDFNNEADTPDNFQSRRPNTSFCFLDIRSPGLGDTAMYLCATSRDAGYNSPLHFGNGTRLTVT.

This clone was detected a few times. This chain joins TRBV3-1 (or the pseudogene TRBV3-2) and TRBJ2-1; D possibly corresponds to TRBD2 (6 bases). This CDR3 is 12 amino acids long. CDR1 is LGHDT, CDR2 YNNKEL, per germline (reference sequence). V was cut by 6 bases and J by 10 bases, with 13 bases left in between. The DNA of the CDR3 is TGTGCCAGCAGTCGAGATGGGAGGGAGCAGTTCTTC. Protein product: CASSRDGREQFF.

This chain joins TRBV5-6 and TRBJ1-2; no firm D call. V was clipped by 1 base and J by 3 bases, with 13 bases between them. There are 15 residues in the CDR3. The germline CDR1 and CDR2 sequences are SGHDT and YYEEEE. The CDR3 DNA follows: TGTGCCAGCAGCTTGCCCCCCGGGAGATACTATGGCTACACCTTC. Translating gives CASSLPPGRYYGYTF.

The V gene is TRBV6-2 or TRBV6-3, the J gene TRBJ2-1; D gene ambiguous. Trimming removed 2 bases from V and 3 bases from J, with 5 bases in between. Germline-derived CDR1 and CDR2 are MNHEY and SVGEGT. CDR3 length equals 13 residues. CDR3 protein: CASSYNSYNEQFF. The DNA of the CDR3 is TGTGCCAGCAGTTACAACAGCTACAATGAGCAGTTCTTC.

This clone was seen a handful of times. The chain carries TRBV9 and TRBJ1-2; D may be TRBD1 (6 bases). This CDR3 has 12 residues. Looked up from germline, CDR1 is SGDLS and CDR2 is YYNGEE. Trimming pared 5 bases from V and 7 bases from J, leaving 12 bases between. In DNA form, the CDR3 reads TGTGCCAGCAGTACACAGGGTTTTGGCTACACCTTC. This gives the protein CASSTQGFGYTF.

The J gene is TRBJ1-6, the V gene TRBV30, with D tentatively TRBD1 (6 bases). The V end lost 0 bases, the J end lost 4 bases, and 7 bases lay between the germline ends. This CDR3 comprises 14 residues. Germline loops: CDR1 GTSNPN, CDR2 SVGIG (reference sequence). CDR3 loop: CAWSVTGYNSPLHF. The CDR3 region has the DNA TGTGCCTGGAGTGTTACAGGGTATAATTCACCCCTCCACTTT.

This rearrangement joins TRBV21-1 to TRBJ2-1; TRBD1 is the table's D call, not checked against the DNA. TRBV21-1 is deemed a pseudogene. This CDR3 spans 15 amino acids. This CDR3 reads CASSKEGATPNEQFF. CDR3 in DNA: TGTGCCAGCAGCAAAGAGGGGGCCACACCCAATGAGCAGTTCTTC.

J is TRBJ1-2 and V is TRBV18; D might be TRBD1 (6 bases). The CDR3 length is 13 residues. The germline V and J ends were trimmed by 6 bases and 8 bases, with 16 bases remaining between them. Germline V gene data show CDR1 as KGHSH and CDR2 as LQKENI. DNA for the CDR3: TGTGCCAGCTCCCCCGGAGAGGGGGACGGCTACACCTTC. Translation: CASSPGEGDGYTF.

The gene calls are TRBV9 and TRBJ2-2; no clear D gene. The CDR3 length is 15 residues. Trimming took 0 bases from V and 0 from J, leaving 6 bases between them. The V gene's germline CDR1 is SGDLS and CDR2 YYNGEE. In DNA form, the CDR3 reads TGTGCCAGCAGCGTAGGACACGCGAACACCGGGGAGCTGTTTTTT. Protein: CASSVGHANTGELFF.

J is TRBJ1-1 and V is TRBV5-1; D is ambiguous. This CDR3 is built from 12 residues. Germline V gives CDR1 SGHRS, CDR2 YFSETQ. Trimming took 5 bases from V and 2 from J, leaving 7 bases between them. The CDR3 coding sequence is TGCGCCAGCAGACTGACAAACACTGAAGCTTTCTTT. This gives the protein CASRLTNTEAFF. Filled out from reference TRBV5-1 and TRBJ1-1, the complete variable domain reads KAGVTQTPRYLIKTRGQQVTLSCSPISGHRSVSWYQQTPGQGLQFLFEYFSETQRNKGNFPGRFSGRQFSNSRSEMNVSTLELGDSALYLCASRLTNTEAFFGQGTRLTVV.

The chain carries TRBV5-1 and TRBJ1-5, with a possible D match to TRBD1 (6 bases). The germline gives CDR1 SGHRS, CDR2 YFSETQ. The CDR3 contains 15 residues. V was cut by 4 bases and J by 0 bases, with 11 bases left in between. Here the CDR3 DNA reads TGCGCCAGCAGCCTACAGGGAGTTAGCAATCAGCCCCAGCATTTT. Translating it yields CASSLQGVSNQPQHF.

The V call is TRBV5-1, the J call TRBJ2-5; a weak D match, TRBD1 (5 bases). V was trimmed by 4 bases and J by 4 bases, leaving 11 bases between them. The CDR3 is 13 residues long. CDR1 and CDR2 from the germline V gene are SGHRS and YFSETQ. The CDR3 protein is CASSQGARETQYF. CDR3 DNA sequence: TGCGCCAGCAGCCAGGGCGCCCGAGAGACCCAGTACTTC.

The chain links TRBV18 to TRBJ1-4, with D perhaps TRBD1 (5 bases). The V end was cut by 2 bases, the J end by 7 bases, with 23 bases between. The CDR3 spans 18 residues. The germline gives CDR1 KGHSH, CDR2 LQKENI. CDR3 sequence reads: CASSPTWRQGLTVEKLFF. The CDR3 region has the DNA TGTGCCAGCTCACCAACTTGGCGGCAGGGCTTAACAGTTGAAAAACTGTTTTTT.

In its sample, this clone was seen once. The V call is TRBV27, the J call TRBJ2-4; 7 nucleotides align to TRBD2. The V gene end was trimmed by 4 bases and the J gene end by 3 bases; junction bases not matched to a gene: 9. This CDR3 contains 16 residues. In germline, CDR1 is MNHEY, CDR2 SMNVEV (reference sequence). The CDR3 protein is CASSSPVGRVKNIQYF. DNA for the CDR3: TGTGCCAGCAGTTCCCCGGTGGGGAGGGTCAAAAACATTCAGTACTTC.